The T cell receptor (beta chain) described here comes from a study of regulatory T cells in long-lasting Graves disease listed by TCRdb under 2021. About the study as a whole: Persistent Graves' disease was defined as antithyroid drug treatment for over 5 years with persistently positive TSH receptor autoantibodies. Peripheral blood TCR sequencing and RNA sequencing compared persistent Graves' disease patients with newly diagnosed Graves' disease patients. The study was registered as a clinical trial and conducted in China. A total of about 33 samples underwent TCR sequencing, from roughly 13 patients with persistent Graves' disease and 20 patients with newly diagnosed Graves' disease. On average, persistent Graves' disease patients in the clinical cohort had been on antithyroid drugs for eight to twelve years.

Library preparation employed multiplex PCR. The sequencer was an Illumina HiSeq 4000. To build TCR beta libraries, CDR3 regions were amplified by Arm-PCR using iRepertoire HTBI primers. Gel purification was performed on PCR products prior to sequencing. In the paper's pipeline: Gene usage analysis of CDR3 amino acid clonotypes relied on the 55 to 80 TRBV and 15 or so TRBJ segments identified across samples. Filtered high-quality paired reads were merged into contigs using COPE and FqMerger. Contigs were aligned with BLAST to IMGT TRBV, TRBD and TRBJ reference genes, and CDR3 was defined per IMGT. Any clonotype with a frequency above 0.1% was counted as a highly expanded clone. Shannon entropy was used to measure repertoire diversity, and the Gini coefficient was used to measure V-J evenness. Clonotypes shared by more than one individual were considered public. TCRdb ran its own pipeline on the public reads, namely fastp trimming at Q25 and MiXCR clone calling, and kept in-frame beta chains. Each CDR3 protein gets just one entry, which takes the most common genes and DNA from the rows behind it. TCRdb's processing, not the study's, gives the V and J calls here. A total of over 450,000 distinct CDR3 sequences appear in this sample, 20% to 25% of them only once. Roughly 7.7% of the sample belongs to the ten largest clones.

The CDR3 measures 13 amino acids from cysteine to phenylalanine. CDR3 DNA is the only sequence kept; it has 39 bases, read in frame from the first base. The germline V gene provides CDR1 SGHNT and CDR2 YENEEA. V was cut back by 5 bases and J by 5 bases, leaving a gap of 12 bases between them. This clonotype was seen ten or more times. No antigen is known for it. No much larger clonotype is one base removed from it; base qualities were not supplied. Summary of the overall study and its limitations: Persistent patients shared more public clonotypes among themselves (around 3,000) than newly diagnosed patients did (approximately 870). Persistent Graves' disease patients showed lower TCR Shannon entropy and fewer highly expanded clones than newly diagnosed patients, suggesting clonal expansion. Peripheral blood alone was examined, since thyroid tissue, which constituted the primary lesion, could not be accessed. The authors noted that the small sample size was a limitation that may lower accuracy. TRBV28, TRBJ1-2 and TRBJ2-5 were preferentially used in persistent disease, while TRBV20-1 and TRBJ2-1 were favored in newly diagnosed disease. Only the TCR beta chain was sequenced and analyzed.

The intended sense of this specimen's time point label: persistent/refractory GD, antithyroid drugs over 5 years with positive TRAb. For both TCR sequencing and RNA sequencing, RNA was extracted from PBMCs in TRIzol. Graves' disease was diagnosed according to American Thyroid Association guidelines. Patients for the study were recruited at an endocrinology department in Xi'an, China. From each patient, 8 to 10 milliliters of peripheral blood was collected into an EDTA anticoagulant tube. PBMCs were isolated by Ficoll Paque Plus density gradient separation without further T cell sorting. An Agilent 2100 Bioanalyzer and agarose gel were used to assess RNA quality, and a NanoDrop 2000 was used to measure RNA concentration.

In this chain, TRBV11-3 is recombined with TRBJ2-5; the D gene remains uncertain. This material consisted of peripheral blood mononuclear cells (PBMCs), taken when the disease was refractory, from a patient treated with antithyroid drugs. This clonotype was sampled from a female donor with Graves disease. DNA sequence: TGTGCCAGCAGCCCCTCCATCGGCGAGACCCAGTACTTC. Translation gives CASSPSIGETQYF.